One and the same sample provided the 21 T cell receptor beta chains below, sequenced in a study of cytomegalovirus exposure and HLA in healthy donors. TCRdb's copy holds only in-frame clones and misses some; the assay was immunoSEQ multiplex PCR. The table includes 110,000 to 150,000 clones, about 95% detected once. The sequenced material came from PBMCs. These receptors were taken from a man younger than 35 in good health and CMV-seropositive.

This sequence joins TRBV18 and TRBJ1-5; D gene uncertain. Trimming stripped 3 bases from V and 3 bases from J, with 12 bases between. CDR3 length equals 15 residues. Germline lookup yields CDR1 KGHSH and CDR2 LQKENI. CDR3 DNA: TGTGCCAGCTCACCCGCGGTAGGCCCCAATCAGCCCCAGCATTTT. It translates to CASSPAVGPNQPQHF. The whole variable domain, remainder taken from reference TRBV18 and TRBJ1-5, is NAGVMQNPRHLVRRRGQEARLRCSPMKGHSHVYWYRQLPEEGLKFMVYLQKENIIDESGMPKERFSAEFPKEGPSILRIQQVVRGDSAAYFCASSPAVGPNQPQHFGDGTRLSIL.

The V and J genes are TRBV5-4 and TRBJ2-7, with a possible D match to TRBD2 (6 bases). CDR1 is SGHNT, CDR2 YYREEE, per germline (reference sequence). V was trimmed by 4 bases and J by 3 bases, leaving 17 bases between them. There are 15 residues in the CDR3. The chain's CDR3 is CASSPPGGLNYEQYF. DNA of the CDR3: TGTGCCAGCAGCCCGCCTGGCGGACTAAACTACGAGCAGTACTTC.

The chain joins TRBV10-3 to TRBJ2-7; 7 bases fit TRBD1. This CDR3 comprises 15 residues. The ends lost 4 bases at V and 5 bases at J; junction bases unmatched: 11. Germline V gene data show CDR1 as ENHRY and CDR2 as SYGVKD. The CDR3 is CAISGDSRVGNEQYF. DNA for the CDR3: TGTGCCATCAGTGGGGACAGCCGGGTCGGGAACGAGCAGTACTTC.

In its sample, this clone was seen once. The chain recombines TRBV28 with TRBJ2-7, with a weak D call TRBD1 (6 bases). Germline V gene sequence: CDR1 MDHEN, CDR2 SYDVKM. The CDR3 has 14 residues. V lost 0 bases, J lost 3 bases, and 9 bases lay in between. Here the CDR3 DNA reads TGTGCCAGCAGTTTATGGGGGGCTGACTACGAGCAGTACTTC. This gives the protein CASSLWGADYEQYF.

V is TRBV11-3 and J is TRBJ2-3, with a possible D match to TRBD2 (5 bases). Germline CDR1 and CDR2: SGHNT and YENEEA. The CDR3 sequence is 13 residues long. The ends were cut back, 1 base at V and 7 bases at J, with 9 bases in the middle. The CDR3 DNA reads TGTGCCAGCAGCTTAGGGACTCCCAATACGCAGTATTTT. It encodes CASSLGTPNTQYF.

The chain uses TRBV9 and TRBJ1-1; D is unclear. The V end lost 0 bases, the J end lost 3 bases, and 9 bases lay between the germline ends. This CDR3 comprises 14 residues. Germline V gene lookup returns CDR1 SGDLS and CDR2 YYNGEE. The CDR3 loop is CASSVDFGDTEAFF. In DNA form, the CDR3 reads TGTGCCAGCAGCGTAGATTTCGGGGACACTGAAGCTTTCTTT. The full variable domain, completed using reference TRBV9 and TRBJ1-1, is DSGVTQTPKHLITATGQRVTLRCSPRSGDLSVYWYQQSLDQGLQFLIQYYNGEERAKGNILERFSAQQFPDLHSELNLSSLELGDSALYFCASSVDFGDTEAFFGQGTRLTVV.

This rearrangement joins TRBV2 to TRBJ2-5; maybe TRBD2 (5 bases). The germline CDR1 and CDR2 sequences are SNHLY and FYNNEI. Trimming stripped 2 bases from V and 5 bases from J, with 12 bases between. CDR3 length: 14 residues. The CDR3 is CASSEWPSQETQYF. The CDR3 bases are TGTGCCAGCAGTGAATGGCCTAGCCAGGAGACCCAGTACTTC.

V and J are TRBV28 and TRBJ1-5; the D is unclear. V dropped 0 bases and J dropped 13 bases, with 13 bases sitting between them. Germline CDR1 and CDR2: MDHEN and SYDVKM. The CDR3 consists of 13 residues. The CDR3 DNA reads as TGTGCCAGCAGTTTATGGAGGGCCGGGCCTCAGCATTTT. Translation gives CASSLWRAGPQHF.

The chain links TRBV5-1 to TRBJ2-3; TRBD2 aligns across 12 bases. Unmatched junction bases numbered 4, after V lost 0 bases and J lost 5 bases. The CDR3 covers 16 residues. Germline CDR1 reads SGHRS; CDR2 reads YFSETQ. In DNA form, the CDR3 reads TGCGCCAGCAGCTTGGGACAACTAGCGGGAGGAGATACGCAGTATTTT. Its protein is CASSLGQLAGGDTQYF.

This clone is a singleton in its sample. V and J are TRBV5-6 and TRBJ2-1; tentative D call: TRBD2 (7 bases). From germline, CDR1 is SGHDT and CDR2 YYEEEE. The germline V and J ends were trimmed by 4 bases and 3 bases, with 11 bases remaining between them. The CDR3 sequence is 14 residues long. This chain's CDR3 is CASSPGGLYNEQFF. CDR3 in DNA: TGTGCCAGCAGCCCGGGGGGCCTCTACAATGAGCAGTTCTTC.

The gene calls are TRBV10-2 and TRBJ2-7; TRBD2 agrees at 12 bases. The CDR3 totals 15 residues. The J segment lost 2 bases and the V segment lost 2 bases, leaving 1 base of the junction unmatched. Germline loops: CDR1 WSHSY, CDR2 SAAADI. This chain's CDR3 is CASSEGLAGPYEQYF. The CDR3 region has the DNA TGCGCCAGCAGTGAGGGACTAGCGGGGCCCTACGAGCAGTACTTC.

This clone was recorded only once. The chain uses TRBV28 and TRBJ2-5; TRBD2 aligns across 12 bases. Germline CDR1 and CDR2: MDHEN and SYDVKM. The V and J ends lost 10 bases and 8 bases, in that order; junction bases with no gene match: 8. The CDR3 contains 13 residues. CDR3 sequence reads: CATLAGGVDTQYF. In DNA, the CDR3 is TGTGCCACCCTAGCGGGAGGGGTAGACACCCAGTACTTC. Using reference TRBV28 and TRBJ2-5 for the parts outside the CDR3, the full variable domain is DVKVTQSSRYLVKRTGEKVFLECVQDMDHENMFWYRQDPGLGLRLIYFSYDVKMKEKGDIPEGYSVSREKKERFSLILESASTNQTSMYLCATLAGGVDTQYFGPGTRLLVL.

The J gene is TRBJ2-7, the V gene TRBV7-9; D ambiguous. V shed 2 bases and J shed 8 bases, with 10 bases lying between them. There are 12 residues in the CDR3. Germline V lookup: CDR1 SEHNR, CDR2 FQNEAQ (reference sequence). The CDR3 DNA follows: TGTGCCAGCAGCTTACTCAGTTCTCAGCAGTACTTC. It encodes CASSLLSSQQYF.

This clone was found once. The rearrangement joins TRBV14 to TRBJ2-1; 10 nucleotides agree with TRBD2. J lost 0 bases, V lost 4 bases, and 6 bases had no gene match. Germline V gene lookup returns CDR1 SGHDN and CDR2 FVKESK. The length of the CDR3 is 17 residues. The CDR3 reads CASSLRTSGISYNEQFF. In nucleotides, the CDR3 is TGTGCCAGCAGCCTTCGGACTAGCGGTATCTCCTACAATGAGCAGTTCTTC. Drawing the rest from reference TRBV14 and TRBJ2-1, the complete variable domain is EAGVTQFPSHSVIEKGQTVTLRCDPISGHDNLYWYRRVMGKEIKFLLHFVKESKQDESGMPNNRFLAERTGGTYSTLKVQPAELEDSGVYFCASSLRTSGISYNEQFFGPGTRLTVL.

The V and J genes are TRBV9 and TRBJ2-5; TRBD1 matches 9 bases. J gave up 7 bases and V 3 bases, and 10 bases lay outside the gene matches. The CDR3 length is 15 residues. In germline, CDR1 is SGDLS, CDR2 YYNGEE. In DNA, the CDR3 is TGTGCCAGCAGCGCGGGGACAGGGTTTGTGGGGACCCAGTACTTC. Translation gives CASSAGTGFVGTQYF.

The table lists this clone with a count of one. The V gene is TRBV19, the J gene TRBJ1-5; TRBD1 is a possible D gene (6 bases). The CDR3 contains 13 residues. V dropped 4 bases and J dropped 7 bases, with 11 bases sitting between them. Germline V gene lookup returns CDR1 LNHDA and CDR2 SQIVND (reference sequence). The CDR3 loop is CASSRGPEQPQHF. The CDR3 region has the DNA TGTGCCAGTAGTAGGGGGCCGGAGCAGCCCCAGCATTTT.

This sequence joins TRBV4-2 and TRBJ2-6, with D perhaps matching TRBD2 (7 bases). There are 17 residues in the CDR3. Germline CDR1 is LGHNA and CDR2 is YNFKEQ. Trimming took off 0 bases at V and 2 bases at J, with 11 bases between the two ends. DNA of the CDR3: TGTGCCAGCAGCCAAGAGACGGGGGGCGCTGGGGCCAACGTCCTGACTTTC. Translated, it gives CASSQETGGAGANVLTF.

The rearrangement uses TRBV21-1 and TRBJ2-2; no DNA check was done on the table's D call, TRBD2. TRBV21-1 is described as a pseudogene. This CDR3 is 15 amino acids long. The CDR3 nucleotides read TGTGCCAGCAGCGGGGAGGCTGCGAACACCGGGGAGCTGTTTTTT. Protein: CASSGEAANTGELFF.

The chain carries TRBV2 and TRBJ2-7; 9 bases are a match to TRBD1. Germline assignment: CDR1 SNHLY and CDR2 FYNNEI. CDR3 length equals 14 residues. The J segment lost 4 bases and the V segment lost 4 bases, leaving 5 bases of the junction unmatched. CDR3: CASSGTGGRYEQYF. The DNA for the CDR3 is TGTGCCAGCAGTGGTACAGGGGGCAGGTACGAGCAGTACTTC.

As for this clone: Other DNA sequences in the same sample also yield this CDR3. The J gene is TRBJ2-1, the V gene TRBV5-1; 8 bases align to TRBD2. Germline loops: CDR1 SGHRS, CDR2 YFSETQ. V was clipped by 4 bases and J by 0 bases; unmatched bases: 6. The CDR3 extends over 16 amino acids. Here the CDR3 reads CASSLGSGSSYNEQFF. DNA of the CDR3: TGCGCCAGCAGCCTTGGGAGCGGGAGCTCCTACAATGAGCAGTTCTTC.

For the CDR3, the DNA is TGTGCCAGTAGACCAGGGGGCCTTATAGCCAAAAACATTCAGTACTTC. Translating it yields CASRPGGLIAKNIQYF. This chain joins TRBV19 and TRBJ2-4, with 8 bases matching TRBD1. After removal of 6 bases from V and 0 bases from J, the junction contained 7 bases not matched to a gene. Germline CDR1 LNHDA, CDR2 SQIVND (reference sequence). CDR3 length equals 16 residues.